This T cell receptor beta chain emerged from a study of shared T cell receptors in the human thymus. Using immunoSEQ multiplex PCR, the repertoire was profiled, and TCRdb retains in-frame clones only, with some absent. Of around 730,000 clones in the sample, 70% to 90% were seen once. The CDR3 loop spans 12 amino acids. The V gene lost 3 bases and the J gene lost 5 bases, with 8 bases spanning the gap. Per germline, CDR1 SGDLS and CDR2 YYNGEE. The sample also formed part of further work on human thymus T cells. That report notes: Thymus was obtained from resections taken during corrective heart surgery.

This TCR was recovered from a girl under three years old with a congenital heart defect. Sequencing was performed on thymocytes. The V gene is TRBV9, the J gene TRBJ2-5; D gene ambiguous. The CDR3 coding sequence is TGTGCCAGCAGCGGATTGGAGGAGACCCAGTACTTC. It translates to CASSGLEETQYF. The variable domain in full, completed from reference TRBV9 and TRBJ2-5, reads DSGVTQTPKHLITATGQRVTLRCSPRSGDLSVYWYQQSLDQGLQFLIQYYNGEERAKGNILERFSAQQFPDLHSELNLSSLELGDSALYFCASSGLEETQYFGPGTRLLVL.